This T cell receptor (beta chain) was recovered during a study of blood T cell repertoires in COVID-19. Using immunoSEQ multiplex PCR, the repertoire was profiled, and TCRdb retains in-frame clones only, with some absent. Among more than 300,000 clones listed, approximately 87% were seen once. CDR1 MDHEN and CDR2 SYDVKM come from the germline V gene. The CDR3 runs 15 residues. V was pared by 4 bases and J by 4 bases, with 17 bases between. This TCR was recovered from a young woman with COVID-19, enrolled during active disease. Sequenced input: peripheral blood. The J gene is TRBJ2-7, the V gene TRBV28; a possible D gene is TRBD2 (6 bases). The CDR3 reads CASSSPPGAEYEQYF. The DNA of the CDR3 is TGTGCCAGCAGTTCTCCCCCGGGAGCAGAATACGAGCAGTACTTC.